This T cell receptor (beta chain) was captured in a study of cytomegalovirus exposure and HLA in healthy donors. Whole-study results and caveats: Later genetic work tied a missense DCLRE1C variant to beta-chain V and J trimming.

The PCR ran on 60 Vbeta and 13 Jbeta primers. Some clones are missing from TCRdb's copy, which holds only in-frame ones; the method was immunoSEQ multiplex PCR. The table records some 79,000 clones, 78% of them present only once. Points on this clone: Its specificity is not known.

CDR3 size: 15 residues. Germline V gene sequence: CDR1 SGHRS, CDR2 YFSETQ. V lost 4 bases and J 0 bases, leaving 10 bases between the germline ends. This sequence joins TRBV5-1 and TRBJ2-2, with TRBD2 as a possible D gene (6 bases). The material sequenced was PBMCs. The source of this sequence is a male donor in good health and CMV-seropositive. The CDR3, as DNA: TGCGCCAGCAGCAGGGAGGCACCGAACACCGGGGAGCTGTTTTTT. This sequence encodes CASSREAPNTGELFF.